The rows below give T cell receptor beta chains drawn from one sample of a study of beta chain features in type 1 diabetes. The table came from immunoSEQ multiplex PCR; TCRdb's copy has only in-frame clones and leaves some out. The profile shows fewer than 45,000 clones, 65% to 80% of them singletons. Sequencing was done on a sample of Tregs from blood. Every receptor here comes from a man aged 30 to 45 with type 1 diabetes. Some clones in this sample may be carry-over from other donors' samples. Both conserved end residues are part of each CDR3. Some rows have no size entry. The others give once, few or many, or a class for an expanded clone.

V gene: TRBV7-9; clone size: .; CDR3 protein: CASSAQGANTEAFF
V gene: TRBV7-9; clone size: .; CDR3 protein: CASSSLYPGLGDYEQYF
V gene: TRBV10-3; clone size: .; CDR3 protein: CAISRLSNTGELFF
V gene: TRBV10-1; clone size: .; CDR3 protein: CASRLRDTYEQYF
V gene: TRBV29-1; clone size: few; CDR3 protein: CSVEETGSEQYF
V gene: TRBV30; clone size: .; CDR3 protein: CAWSMTSGGLARKETQYF
V gene: TRBV2; clone size: .; CDR3 protein: CASSGPLYNEQFF
V gene: TRBV6-1; clone size: few; CDR3 protein: CASSERMTRHTDTQYF
V gene: TRBV5-1; clone size: .; CDR3 protein: CASSFDRTTDTQYF
V gene: TRBV7-9; clone size: .; CDR3 protein: CASSRGDYQPQHF
V gene: TRBV19; clone size: .; CDR3 protein: CASRDLNQPQHF
V gene: TRBV7-3; clone size: .; CDR3 protein: CASSLLLTGELFF
V gene: TRBV28; clone size: .; CDR3 protein: CASSLSFQGLLRPQHF
V gene: TRBV28; clone size: .; CDR3 protein: CASSGGGTAKNIQYF
V gene: TRBV18; clone size: .; CDR3 protein: CASSPGTSATDTQYF
V gene: TRBV7-3; clone size: .; CDR3 protein: CASSSQKSVYNEQFF
V gene: TRBV5-6; clone size: .; CDR3 protein: CASSTAGQGGYEQYF
V gene: TRBV27; clone size: .; CDR3 protein: CASSLTAGEPTDTQYF
V gene: TRBV6-6; clone size: .; CDR3 protein: CASSPGGGVNTEAFF
V gene: TRBV29-1; clone size: .; CDR3 protein: CSVDWASGGSDEQFF
V gene: TRBV7-2; clone size: few; CDR3 protein: CASSSLSGGAYEQYF
V gene: TRBV5-1; clone size: .; CDR3 protein: CASSRTSGADTQYF
V gene: TRBV4-3; clone size: few; CDR3 protein: CASSQDEGNTIYF
V gene: TRBV29-1; clone size: few; CDR3 protein: CSVDLGYAFF
V gene: TRBV5-1; clone size: few; CDR3 protein: CASSLRDSSYNEQFF
V gene: TRBV19; clone size: few; CDR3 protein: CASRTGGRYGYTF
V gene: TRBV4-3; clone size: once; CDR3 protein: CASSQGFGETEAFF
V gene: TRBV6-6; clone size: .; CDR3 protein: CASSYQSDRGVKLFF
V gene: TRBV6-6; clone size: .; CDR3 protein: CASSLQGGTEAFF
V gene: TRBV28; clone size: .; CDR3 protein: CASSRALAGGWVQFF
V gene: TRBV5-1; clone size: .; CDR3 protein: CASRNTGELFF
V gene: TRBV7-9; clone size: .; CDR3 protein: CAVREGQGTPSSYNEQFF
V gene: TRBV9; clone size: .; CDR3 protein: CASSLTDRNTEAFF
V gene: TRBV6-6; clone size: once; CDR3 protein: CASSVGQVNQPQHF
V gene: TRBV5-4; clone size: .; CDR3 protein: CASSLGKGQGSEQYF
V gene: TRBV7-2; clone size: few; CDR3 protein: CASRKGQVAAEAFF
V gene: TRBV28; clone size: few; CDR3 protein: CASSVRGAGYTF